One and the same sample provided the 24 T cell receptor beta chains below, sequenced in a study of blood T cell repertoires in COVID-19. Here immunoSEQ multiplex PCR was the method, and the copy in TCRdb shows in-frame clones only, minus some. Of 270,000 or so clones in the sample, 80% to 90% are singletons; the top ten hold about 4.6%. Input material: peripheral blood. These receptors were obtained from a man aged 40-55 years with acute or convalescent COVID-19.

A note on this clone: The junction does not match germline at one end; this may be a read error. CDR3 in DNA: TGTGCCAGCTGTTTACTAGATACGCAGTATTTT. Its translation: CASCLLDTQYF. The chain combines TRBV12-3 or TRBV12-4 with TRBJ2-3; D ambiguous. The CDR3 is 11 amino acids.

The chain has TRBV7-8 and TRBJ2-7; D possibly corresponds to TRBD2 (5 bases). From germline, CDR1 is SGHVS and CDR2 FQNEAQ. The CDR3 is made up of 14 amino acids. V was shortened by 3 bases and J by 1 base, with 10 bases between the two germline ends. CDR3: CASSFRTGSYEQYF. The DNA for the CDR3 is TGTGCCAGCAGCTTCCGGACGGGATCCTACGAGCAGTACTTC.

The J gene is TRBJ2-3, the V gene TRBV24-1, with a possible D match to TRBD2 (5 bases). This CDR3 region has 13 residues. Looked up from germline, CDR1 is KGHDR and CDR2 is SFDVKD. V dropped 5 bases and J dropped 4 bases, with 9 bases sitting between them. The CDR3 protein is CATSGGLSDTQYF. CDR3 nucleotide sequence: TGTGCCACCAGTGGTGGACTGTCAGATACGCAGTATTTT.

This chain connects TRBV7-9 to TRBJ1-1; 10 bases line up with TRBD1. Germline V gene data show CDR1 as SEHNR and CDR2 as FQNEAQ (reference sequence). Germline trimming cut 2 bases from V and 4 bases from J; bases unmatched to any gene: 7. There are 16 residues in the CDR3. CDR3 bases: TGTGCCAGCAGCTTAAGGGGACAGGGGCTCTCCACTGAAGCTTTCTTT. Its translation is CASSLRGQGLSTEAFF.

V and J are TRBV19 and TRBJ1-5, with D possibly TRBD1 on 5 matching bases. CDR3 length equals 13 residues. Trimming stripped 3 bases from V and 11 bases from J, with 14 bases between. Germline CDR1 and CDR2: LNHDA and SQIVND (reference sequence). This CDR3 is CASSMSRDSSQHF. The CDR3 nucleotides read TGTGCCAGTAGTATGTCCCGGGACTCGTCCCAGCATTTT.

The rearrangement joins TRBV2 to TRBJ1-5; maybe TRBD1 (6 bases). The CDR3 loop spans 15 amino acids. Germline CDR1 reads SNHLY; CDR2 reads FYNNEI. V was shortened by 6 bases and J by 1 base, with 13 bases between the two germline ends. CDR3 sequence (DNA): TGTGCCAGCAGCGCTATACAGGGCAGCAATCAGCCCCAGCATTTT. It specifies CASSAIQGSNQPQHF.

This chain links TRBV15 with TRBJ2-7; D call uncertain. V lost 0 bases and J lost 5, with 17 bases in between. This CDR3 is 16 amino acids long. CDR1 is LNHNV and CDR2 is YYDKDF in the germline V gene (reference sequence). The CDR3: CATSREVATGRDEQYF. As DNA, the CDR3 is TGTGCCACCAGCAGAGAAGTGGCGACCGGCCGGGACGAGCAGTACTTC.

V is TRBV7-8 and J is TRBJ2-7, with 7 bases matching TRBD1. The CDR3 runs to 13 residues. Unmatched junction bases numbered 4, after V lost 5 bases and J lost 3 bases. Germline V gene lookup returns CDR1 SGHVS and CDR2 FQNEAQ. The CDR3 bases are TGTGCCAGCAGCGCCGGGACAGACTACGAGCAGTACTTC. Its translation is CASSAGTDYEQYF.

On this clone itself: It is unclear where the CDR3 begins or ends on the DNA, so no DNA is shown, and the CDR3 is as TCRdb lists it. V gene TRBV12-3 or TRBV12-4 combines with J gene TRBJ2-7; no DNA check was done on the table's D call, TRBD1. The CDR3 totals 13 residues, both ends included. CDR3 amino acids: CASSVGQGTSGYF.

The genes are TRBV4-2 and TRBJ1-1; a weak D match, TRBD1 (5 bases). Trimming left V 0 bases short and J 3 bases short, with 11 bases between. The germline V gene encodes CDR1 LGHNA and CDR2 YNFKEQ. The CDR3 runs 15 residues. In nucleotides, the CDR3 is TGTGCCAGCAGCCAAGAAGTCGGCAGGGACACTGAAGCTTTCTTT. It codes for CASSQEVGRDTEAFF.

The J gene is TRBJ1-1, the V gene TRBV15; no firm D call. Germline V lookup: CDR1 LNHNV, CDR2 YYDKDF (reference sequence). V lost 2 bases and J 1 base, leaving 5 bases between the germline ends. This CDR3 comprises 13 residues. CDR3 bases: TGTGCCACCAGCAGAACCGGGAACACTGAAGCTTTCTTT. This encodes CATSRTGNTEAFF.

V is TRBV2 and J is TRBJ1-6; D may be TRBD1 (5 bases). V was trimmed by 1 base and J by 6 bases, leaving 10 bases between them. The CDR3 sequence is 15 residues long. Germline CDR1 is SNHLY and CDR2 is FYNNEI. CDR3 in amino acids: CASSEESQGNSPLHF. The DNA for the CDR3 is TGTGCCAGCAGTGAAGAAAGCCAGGGTAATTCACCCCTCCACTTT.

The chain is built from TRBV25-1 and TRBJ1-1; maybe TRBD1 (5 bases). CDR1 is MGHDK and CDR2 is SYGVNS in the germline V gene. V lost 2 bases and J 1 base, leaving 11 bases between the germline ends. The CDR3 length is 15 residues. The CDR3 spells CASSEGRVWNTEAFF. The CDR3 DNA reads TGTGCCAGCAGTGAAGGCAGGGTATGGAACACTGAAGCTTTCTTT. The whole variable domain, filled in from reference TRBV25-1 and TRBJ1-1, reads EADIYQTPRYLVIGTGKKITLECSQTMGHDKMYWYQQDPGMELHLIHYSYGVNSTEKGDLSSESTVSRIRTEHFPLTLESARPSHTSQYLCASSEGRVWNTEAFFGQGTRLTVV.

This clone occurred once. This chain joins TRBV7-7 and TRBJ2-1; 7 nucleotides agree with TRBD2. CDR1 is SSHAT, CDR2 FNYEAQ, per germline (reference sequence). CDR3 length: 16 amino acids. Unmatched junction bases numbered 12, after V lost 1 base and J lost 9 bases. The CDR3 loop reads CASSLDGGTSLGEQFF. DNA for the CDR3: TGTGCCAGCAGCTTAGACGGGGGGACCTCCCTCGGTGAGCAGTTCTTC.

This clone was seen only once. This CDR3 reads CASSLAMGSYEQYF. The CDR3 DNA sequence: TGCGCCAGCAGCTTGGCCATGGGGAGCTACGAGCAGTACTTC. This rearrangement joins TRBV5-1 to TRBJ2-7, with a possible D match to TRBD2 (5 bases). Trimming removed 0 bases at V and 3 bases at J, with 10 bases between. The CDR3 length is 14 residues. Germline loops: CDR1 SGHRS, CDR2 YFSETQ.

The chain links TRBV2 to TRBJ2-7, with 8 bases identical to TRBD2. CDR3 length: 12 residues. Trimming removed 7 bases from V and 3 bases from J; junction bases left unmatched: 2. Germline loops: CDR1 SNHLY, CDR2 FYNNEI. The DNA of the CDR3 is TGTGCCAGCACCGCGGGGGGCTACGAGCAGTACTTC. Amino acids: CASTAGGYEQYF.

J is TRBJ2-7 and V is TRBV28, with a possible D match to TRBD2 (5 bases). This CDR3 contains 16 residues. CDR1 and CDR2 from the germline V gene are MDHEN and SYDVKM. With 6 bases removed from V and 2 bases from J, the gap between germline ends came to 20 bases. The CDR3 DNA follows: TGTGCCAGCAGGGGCTCAATGAGGGTGGGGACCTACGAGCAGTACTTC. It specifies CASRGSMRVGTYEQYF.

The rearrangement links TRBV27 to TRBJ2-7; 12 bases are a match to TRBD1. V shed 10 bases, J shed 4 bases, and the junction held 11 bases outside the gene matches. The CDR3 has 15 residues. The germline CDR1 and CDR2 sequences are MNHEY and SMNVEV (reference sequence). In DNA form, the CDR3 reads TGTGCCACGGGACAGGGGGCCGCATCTGGGTACGAGCAGTACTTC. It translates to CATGQGAASGYEQYF.

The V gene is TRBV28, the J gene TRBJ2-7; D might be TRBD1 (5 bases). Per the germline V gene, CDR1 is MDHEN and CDR2 is SYDVKM. The CDR3 length is 12 residues. V shed 6 bases and J shed 3 bases, with 9 bases lying between them. CDR3 sequence reads: CASRDTFYEQYF. Here the CDR3 DNA reads TGTGCCAGCAGGGACACCTTCTACGAGCAGTACTTC.

The genes are TRBV4-2 and TRBJ1-5, with a tentative D call TRBD1 (6 bases). Germline CDR1 LGHNA, CDR2 YNFKEQ. The V and J ends lost 1 base and 0 bases respectively, with 13 bases between them. CDR3 size: 17 residues. The CDR3 DNA sequence: TGTGCCAGCAGCCAAGGGACAGCCATCTATAGCAATCAGCCCCAGCATTTT. Encoded protein: CASSQGTAIYSNQPQHF.

The chain carries TRBV9 and TRBJ2-7; 10 positions match TRBD1. J was trimmed by 3 bases and V by 3 bases; bases with no gene match: 6. Germline values: CDR1 SGDLS, CDR2 YYNGEE. This CDR3 spans 15 amino acids. The CDR3 coding sequence is TGTGCCAGCAGCGCACGGGACAGGGGTATCTACGAGCAGTACTTC. Translating it yields CASSARDRGIYEQYF.

The J gene is TRBJ2-7, the V gene TRBV27, with D possibly TRBD2 on 5 matching bases. The germline V gene encodes CDR1 MNHEY and CDR2 SMNVEV (reference sequence). The length of the CDR3 is 14 residues. Trimming removed 5 bases at V and 0 bases at J, with 11 bases between. As DNA, the CDR3 is TGTGCCAGCAGTCGCCGACGGGACTCCTACGAGCAGTACTTC. Protein product: CASSRRRDSYEQYF.

The genes are TRBV6-2 or TRBV6-3 and TRBJ1-2, with 7 bases lining up with TRBD1. Per germline, CDR1 MNHEY and CDR2 SVGEGT. V was clipped by 5 bases and J by 4 bases; unmatched bases: 4. The length of the CDR3 is 13 residues. The CDR3 loop is CASSQTGSYGYTF. CDR3 bases: TGTGCCAGCAGTCAGACAGGGAGCTATGGCTACACCTTC.

V and J are TRBV6-1 and TRBJ2-7, with a tentative D call TRBD2 (6 bases). CDR1 is MNHNS, CDR2 SASEGT, per germline. V lost 2 bases and J 1 base, leaving 12 bases between the germline ends. The CDR3 contains 15 residues. The CDR3 bases are TGTGCCAGCAGTGAACGGGATAGCGGTTCCTACGAGCAGTACTTC. Amino acid sequence: CASSERDSGSYEQYF.